What follows are 28 T cell receptor beta chains derived from one specimen sequenced in a study of T cells in Graves' hyperthyroidism and ophthalmopathy. Amplified regions were TCR beta CDR3 sequences from RNA transcripts. Initially, a first-round RT-PCR of the TCR CDR3 employed the HTBI primer set. One entry per CDR3 protein, called by TCRdb with MiXCR from the multiplex PCR reads. The sample gives about 270,000 distinct CDR3 sequences, 25% to 30% of which show up once; approximately 25% is in the top ten. Sequencing input: blood. These receptors were obtained from a man aged 40-55 years with Graves' hyperthyroidism that later progressed to Graves' ophthalmopathy.

This chain links TRBV19 with TRBJ1-1; D remains ambiguous. The germline V and J ends were trimmed by 5 bases and 4 bases, with 17 bases remaining between them. There are 15 residues in the CDR3. Germline V gives CDR1 LNHDA, CDR2 SQIVND (reference sequence). In DNA, the CDR3 is TGTGCCAGTAGTTCGCGGGCCTGGGAGGGCACTGAAGCTTTCTTT. Translating it yields CASSSRAWEGTEAFF.

This clonotype was found many times. The chain is built from TRBV10-3 and TRBJ2-2, with a tentative D call TRBD2 (5 bases). The CDR3 spans 14 residues. The germline V gene encodes CDR1 ENHRY and CDR2 SYGVKD. V was trimmed by 4 bases and J by 4 bases, leaving 10 bases between them. The CDR3 is CAISGGVSTGELFF. For the CDR3, the DNA is TGTGCCATCAGTGGGGGAGTAAGCACCGGGGAGCTGTTTTTT.

This clonotype was recorded at least ten times. This chain links TRBV27 with TRBJ1-5; D perhaps matches TRBD1 (6 bases). The CDR3 length is 15 residues. V was trimmed by 5 bases and J by 9 bases, leaving 20 bases between them. CDR1 is MNHEY, CDR2 SMNVEV, per germline (reference sequence). Written as DNA, the CDR3 is TGTGCCAGCAGTCCATACCCGACAGGCCCAAGGCCCCAGCATTTT. This gives the protein CASSPYPTGPRPQHF.

This clonotype was found many times. The V and J genes are TRBV24-1 and TRBJ1-1, with no clear D. The CDR3 is made up of 12 amino acids. The V gene lost 7 bases and the J gene lost 1 base, with 6 bases spanning the gap. CDR1 and CDR2 (germline): KGHDR, SFDVKD. CDR3 residues: CATRAENTEAFF. DNA for the CDR3: TGTGCCACCAGGGCCGAGAACACTGAAGCTTTCTTT.

This chain links TRBV12-3 or TRBV12-4 with TRBJ1-5, with D possibly matching TRBD1 (5 bases). This CDR3 region has 15 residues. Trimming stripped 0 bases from V and 5 bases from J, with 11 bases between. CDR3 sequence (DNA): TGTGCCAGCAGTTTAGCGGGGGGTTCCCATCAGCCCCAGCATTTT. Translated, it gives CASSLAGGSHQPQHF.

Only a few counts were recorded for this clonotype. The J gene is TRBJ2-5, the V gene TRBV15; 7 positions agree with TRBD1. The V and J ends lost 1 base and 5 bases, in that order; junction bases with no gene match: 13. Germline loops: CDR1 LNHNV, CDR2 YYDKDF (reference sequence). There are 17 residues in the CDR3. The CDR3 DNA reads TGTGCCACCAGCAGAGGCGATCAAGGGGGCCTAGGGGAGACCCAGTACTTC. As protein: CATSRGDQGGLGETQYF.

The V call is TRBV4-2, the J call TRBJ2-7, with D perhaps matching TRBD1 (5 bases). V shed 3 bases and J shed 7 bases, with 10 bases lying between them. The CDR3 has 12 residues. Germline CDR1 is LGHNA and CDR2 is YNFKEQ. The CDR3 here is CASSHNNREQYF. CDR3 nucleotides: TGTGCCAGCAGCCATAATAACAGGGAGCAGTACTTC.

V usage is TRBV28 and J usage is TRBJ1-1; D might be TRBD1 (5 bases). The germline CDR1 and CDR2 sequences are MDHEN and SYDVKM. There are 11 residues in the CDR3. Trimming pared 8 bases from V and 8 bases from J, leaving 12 bases between. DNA for the CDR3: TGTGCCAGCCTCACGGGGGTCGAAGCTTTCTTT. Translation gives CASLTGVEAFF.

The chain joins TRBV6-2 or TRBV6-3 to TRBJ2-5; 9 nucleotides align to TRBD2. The junction had 6 bases not matched to a gene; V was cut back by 2 bases and J by 2 bases. The CDR3 is made up of 16 amino acids. Germline V gene data show CDR1 as MNHEY and CDR2 as SVGEGT. The CDR3 here is CASSYIAGARQETQYF. The CDR3 DNA is TGTGCCAGCAGTTACATAGCGGGAGCGAGACAAGAGACCCAGTACTTC.

This clonotype has a count of ten or more. This chain connects TRBV30 to TRBJ1-5, with 7 bases matching TRBD1. V trimming: 5 bases; J trimming: 0 bases; junction bases outside the gene matches: 7. The germline CDR1 and CDR2 sequences are GTSNPN and SVGIG (reference sequence). The CDR3 is made up of 15 amino acids. The DNA of the CDR3 is TGTGCCTGGGCACCGGGACAGCATAGCAATCAGCCCCAGCATTTT. As protein: CAWAPGQHSNQPQHF. Drawing the rest from reference TRBV30 and TRBJ1-5, the complete variable domain is SQTIHQWPATLVQPVGSPLSLECTVEGTSNPNLYWYRQAAGRGLQLLFYSVGIGQISSEVPQNLSASRPQDRQFILSSKKLLLSDSGFYLCAWAPGQHSNQPQHFGDGTRLSIL.

This clonotype was seen repeatedly, ten times or more. J is TRBJ2-7 and V is TRBV2; the match to TRBD2 covers 11 bases. The CDR3 is 16 amino acids. Germline lookup yields CDR1 SNHLY and CDR2 FYNNEI. The V and J ends lost 4 bases and 0 bases, in that order; junction bases with no gene match: 5. CDR3 amino acids: CASSGTSGLTSYEQYF. CDR3 DNA sequence: TGTGCCAGCAGTGGGACTAGCGGGCTGACCTCCTACGAGCAGTACTTC.

In the case of this clonotype: The junction shows a germline mismatch at one end, possibly a read error. The V and J genes are TRBV6-1 and TRBJ1-1, with TRBD1 matching 11 bases. The CDR3 totals 12 residues. Germline values: CDR1 MNHNS, CDR2 SASEGT. CDR3 nucleotides: TGTGCCAGCAGTGAAGCGGGACAGGGGGAGGGTTTT. It encodes CASSEAGQGEGF.

This clonotype was observed at least ten times. V and J are TRBV12-3 or TRBV12-4 and TRBJ2-7; 7 positions match TRBD2. The CDR3 contains 15 residues. The V segment lost 3 bases and the J segment 0 bases; nucleotides outside the gene matches: 5. For the CDR3, the DNA is TGTGCCAGCAGTTTGCTAGCGGAACCCTCCTACGAGCAGTACTTC. This translates into CASSLLAEPSYEQYF.

Details on this clonotype: A much bigger clone sits one base away, suggesting this may be a read error. The chain employs TRBV7-8 and TRBJ2-4, with 7 bases that match TRBD1. Germline CDR1 reads SGHVS; CDR2 reads FQNEAQ. This CDR3 contains 13 residues. CDR3 loop: CAGRTGGGNIQYF. CDR3 nucleotide sequence: TGTGCCGGCAGGACAGGAGGTGGAAACATTCAGTACTTC.

This clonotype appeared many times. This chain connects TRBV19 to TRBJ2-2; 12 bases match TRBD2. V dropped 3 bases and J dropped 6; count of bases not matched to a gene: 8. Germline V CDR1 and CDR2: LNHDA, SQIVND (reference sequence). This CDR3 contains 17 residues. This CDR3 reads CASSMDKLAGGPGELFF. CDR3 sequence (DNA): TGTGCCAGTAGTATGGATAAACTAGCGGGAGGTCCCGGGGAGCTGTTTTTT. The complete variable domain, with remaining parts taken from reference TRBV19 and TRBJ2-2, reads DGGITQSPKYLFRKEGQNVTLSCEQNLNHDAMYWYRQDPGQGLRLIYYSQIVNDFQKGDIAEGYSVSREKKESFPLTVTSAQKNPTAFYLCASSMDKLAGGPGELFFGEGSRLTVL.

This clonotype was seen at least ten times. This chain joins TRBV29-1 and TRBJ2-5, with D unresolved. The CDR3 is made up of 14 amino acids. Looked up from germline, CDR1 is SQVTM and CDR2 is ANQGSEA. Trimming removed 1 base at V and 1 base at J, with 10 bases between. This CDR3 reads CSVEVARLQETQYF. CDR3 nucleotides: TGCAGCGTTGAAGTGGCACGCCTCCAAGAGACCCAGTACTTC. The full variable domain, rest sourced from reference TRBV29-1 and TRBJ2-5, is SAVISQKPSRDICQRGTSLTIQCQVDSQVTMMFWYRQQPGQSLTLIATANQGSEATYESGFVIDKFPISRPNLTFSTLTVSNMSPEDSSIYLCSVEVARLQETQYFGPGTRLLVL.

This clonotype was seen many times. Written as DNA, the CDR3 is TGTGCCACCAGCAGAGATTTCCTAGGGAAGCAGCCCCAGCATTTT. This gives the protein CATSRDFLGKQPQHF. The V call is TRBV15, the J call TRBJ1-5; D ambiguous. V was shortened by 0 bases and J by 7 bases, with 13 bases between the two germline ends. The CDR3 runs to 15 residues. Germline assignment: CDR1 LNHNV and CDR2 YYDKDF (reference sequence).

A single count supports this clonotype. The V and J genes are TRBV2 and TRBJ1-1; D is perhaps TRBD1 (5 bases). Per the germline V gene, CDR1 is SNHLY and CDR2 is FYNNEI. This CDR3 is built from 11 residues. V dropped 7 bases and J dropped 8 bases, with 11 bases sitting between them. The CDR3 DNA is TGTGCCAGCATTCATAGGACAGAAGCTTTCTTT. It codes for CASIHRTEAFF.

Ten or more counts support this clonotype. The chain is built from TRBV18 and TRBJ2-7; D not certain. Trimming shortened V by 1 base and J by 0 bases, and 10 bases separated the two germline ends. The CDR3 contains 15 residues. Germline V CDR1 and CDR2: KGHSH, LQKENI. CDR3 loop: CASSPLVTSSYEQYF. Written as DNA, the CDR3 is TGTGCCAGCTCACCACTGGTTACCAGCTCCTACGAGCAGTACTTC.

This clonotype was found many times. V and J are TRBV19 and TRBJ1-3; D might be TRBD1 (5 bases). The CDR3 loop spans 15 amino acids. The V end was cut by 3 bases, the J end by 1 base, with 10 bases between. Germline V gene data show CDR1 as LNHDA and CDR2 as SQIVND (reference sequence). In nucleotides, the CDR3 is TGTGCCAGTAGTATCGGGACCGATTCTGGAAACACCATATATTTT. Residues: CASSIGTDSGNTIYF.

The rearrangement links TRBV2 to TRBJ1-2, with a tentative D call TRBD1 (5 bases). V was shortened by 5 bases and J by 5 bases, with 12 bases between the two germline ends. The CDR3 extends over 13 amino acids. CDR1 SNHLY and CDR2 FYNNEI come from the germline V gene. CDR3 sequence: CASSPVEGYGYTF. For the CDR3, the DNA is TGTGCCAGCAGTCCGGTTGAGGGGTATGGCTACACCTTC.

This clonotype was counted at least ten times. The gene calls are TRBV7-2 and TRBJ2-7; 11 nucleotides align to TRBD1. CDR3 length: 17 amino acids. J gave up 3 bases and V 0 bases, and 7 bases lay outside the gene matches. Germline CDR1 is SGHTA and CDR2 is FQGNSA. The CDR3 region has the DNA TGTGCCAGCAGCTTAGCCGTTACCGGGACAGGGGGCTACGAGCAGTACTTC. Protein: CASSLAVTGTGGYEQYF.

In this sample, this clonotype turned up many times. The chain employs TRBV28 and TRBJ2-2; D is uncertain. Germline CDR1 is MDHEN and CDR2 is SYDVKM. V was trimmed by 10 bases and J by 0 bases, leaving 9 bases between them. The CDR3 contains 13 residues. The CDR3 bases are TGTGCCATACATCAGACGAACACCGGGGAGCTGTTTTTT. Residues: CAIHQTNTGELFF.

V gene TRBV28 combines with J gene TRBJ2-7; 7 bases agree with TRBD1. J lost 2 bases, V lost 4 bases, and 8 bases had no gene match. The CDR3 spans 15 residues. Germline V gives CDR1 MDHEN, CDR2 SYDVKM. CDR3 region: CASSYIRQGAYEQYF. CDR3 nucleotides: TGTGCCAGCAGTTACATTAGGCAGGGGGCCTACGAGCAGTACTTC.

This clonotype was observed at least ten times. V gene TRBV6-2 or TRBV6-3 combines with J gene TRBJ1-6; 9 positions agree with TRBD1. This CDR3 has 16 residues. Germline values: CDR1 MNHEY, CDR2 SVGEGT. J gave up 6 bases and V 4 bases, and 7 bases lay outside the gene matches. The CDR3 DNA sequence: TGTGCCAGCAGTTTAGCCGGGACAGGGACTAATTCACCCCTCCACTTT. Translating gives CASSLAGTGTNSPLHF.

The chain combines TRBV28 with TRBJ1-1; possibly TRBD1 for D (5 bases). V lost 0 bases to trimming and J lost 0 bases, with 14 bases between them. CDR3 size: 17 residues. The germline CDR1 and CDR2 sequences are MDHEN and SYDVKM. CDR3 sequence: CASSLWSRGRLNTEAFF. CDR3 sequence (DNA): TGTGCCAGCAGTTTATGGAGTCGGGGACGGTTGAACACTGAAGCTTTCTTT.

The CDR3 nucleotides are TGTGCCAGCAATCCGGGACAGCAAGAGACCCAGTACTTC. This gives the protein CASNPGQQETQYF. V usage is TRBV28 and J usage is TRBJ2-5; 7 bases align to TRBD1. The V gene's germline CDR1 is MDHEN and CDR2 SYDVKM. Trimming removed 7 bases from V and 2 bases from J; junction bases left unmatched: 4. This CDR3 region has 13 residues.

The sample holds many counts of this clonotype. The V gene is TRBV4-1, the J gene TRBJ1-1; D gene unclear. There are 14 residues in the CDR3. Germline V gene data show CDR1 as MGHRA and CDR2 as YSYEKL. Trimming took off 1 base at V and 1 base at J, with 7 bases between the two ends. The CDR3 reads CASSQGRSNTEAFF. The CDR3 region has the DNA TGCGCCAGCAGCCAAGGGCGGTCGAACACTGAAGCTTTCTTT.